This T cell receptor beta chain derives from a study of blood T cell repertoires in COVID-19. TCRdb keeps only in-frame clones here, not all; method: immunoSEQ multiplex PCR. The sample shows about 180,000 clones, 85% to 90% of them seen only once. Sample: PBMCs or T cells enriched from blood (not recorded which). This sequence was found in a man between 40 and 49 years old who had recovered from COVID-19.

CDR3 residues: CASSLEGAARSGNTIYF. DNA of the CDR3: TGTGCCAGCAGCTTAGAAGGGGCAGCCCGCTCTGGAAACACCATATATTTT. The chain recombines TRBV11-2 with TRBJ1-3; maybe TRBD1 (5 bases). The germline V gene encodes CDR1 SGHAT and CDR2 FQNNGV. V lost 0 bases to trimming and J lost 0 bases, with 12 bases between them. The CDR3 sequence is 17 residues long.